The T cell receptor (beta chain) under discussion was sequenced for a study of blood T cell repertoires in COVID-19. Some clones are missing from TCRdb's copy, which holds only in-frame ones; the method was immunoSEQ multiplex PCR. There are a few hundred thousand clones in the sample; approximately 91% occur only once, and around 0.92% lies in the top ten. Those enrolled, adults aged roughly 18 to 89 years, came from under 25 US areas. Participants in the exposed group had met a COVID-19 case in the 2 weeks before joining the study. V lost 4 bases and J lost 4; bases outside the gene matches: 5. The CDR3 runs 15 residues. Germline V gives CDR1 MDHEN, CDR2 SYDVKM.

This sequence originates from a woman in her twenties or thirties who had been exposed to COVID-19. Sample: PBMCs or T cells enriched from blood (not recorded which). The chain employs TRBV28 and TRBJ2-3; TRBD2 aligns across 10 bases. CDR3 sequence (DNA): TGTGCCAGCAGTTATCGAGCGGGAGGGCCAGATACGCAGTATTTT. It specifies CASSYRAGGPDTQYF.